A single sample gave rise to the 5 T cell receptor beta chains below, sequenced in a study of cytomegalovirus exposure and HLA in healthy donors. Method: immunoSEQ multiplex PCR; TCRdb's copy keeps in-frame clones and lacks some. The table lists 150,000 to 200,000 clones, 80% to 90% of them singletons. The sample consisted of PBMCs. The origin of the receptors is a woman younger than 30 in good health and CMV-seronegative.

This chain joins TRBV5-1 and TRBJ2-7, with 8 bases aligning to TRBD1. This CDR3 comprises 15 residues. With 0 bases clipped from V and 5 bases from J, the junction kept 7 bases outside the gene matches. CDR1 SGHRS and CDR2 YFSETQ come from the germline V gene. In DNA form, the CDR3 reads TGCGCCAGCAGCTTGGGGACAGGGAGCTTCCACGAGCAGTACTTC. It is translated as CASSLGTGSFHEQYF.

The rearrangement links TRBV6-1 to TRBJ1-2; D gene uncertain. V gave up 1 base and J gave up 4 bases, with 10 bases separating them. The CDR3 covers 14 residues. Germline V gives CDR1 MNHNS, CDR2 SASEGT. Here the CDR3 DNA reads TGTGCCAGCAGTGAAGGGGCAGGTGGCTATGGCTACACCTTC. It codes for CASSEGAGGYGYTF.

This clone was seen a few times. CDR3 loop: CASSEGQAGLYGYTF. Here the CDR3 DNA reads TGTGCCAGCAGTGAGGGACAGGCTGGACTCTATGGCTACACCTTC. V and J are TRBV6-1 and TRBJ1-2, with TRBD1 identical over 8 bases. Germline values: CDR1 MNHNS, CDR2 SASEGT. The CDR3 covers 15 residues. V dropped 3 bases and J dropped 4; count of bases not matched to a gene: 7.

This clone appeared a single time. This chain links TRBV10-3 with TRBJ2-1; D is unresolved. This CDR3 is built from 15 residues. The germline V and J ends were trimmed by 3 bases and 2 bases, with 11 bases remaining between them. Germline V gene data show CDR1 as ENHRY and CDR2 as SYGVKD. Written as DNA, the CDR3 is TGTGCCATCAGTGACAGCGCGGCCACCTACAATGAGCAGTTCTTC. Its protein is CAISDSAATYNEQFF.

The chain recombines TRBV6-6 with TRBJ2-3; D gene uncertain. The CDR3 covers 15 residues. The germline V gene has CDR1 MNHNY and CDR2 SVGAGI (reference sequence). V lost 7 bases, J lost 0 bases, and 14 bases lay in between. The CDR3 DNA reads as TGTGCCAGCATCCTAACAGCTTCTAGCACAGATACGCAGTATTTT. Its translation is CASILTASSTDTQYF.